This T cell receptor (beta chain) is from a study of blood T cell repertoires in COVID-19. The assay was immunoSEQ multiplex PCR, and TCRdb's table has in-frame clones only and misses some. The repertoire holds 250,000 to 300,000 clones, with around 89% as singletons. Concerning this clone: A junction end diverges from the germline sequence, so it may reflect a read error.

The CDR3 runs 11 residues. Germline values: CDR1 DFQATT, CDR2 SNEGSKA (reference sequence). The sequence derives from a man aged 40-49 years with acute or convalescent COVID-19. J is TRBJ2-7 and V is TRBV20-1; D not certain. The sequencing input was peripheral blood. CDR3 sequence (DNA): TGCAGTGTGCGTAGCTCCCACGAGCAGTACTTC. It is translated as CSVRSSHEQYF.